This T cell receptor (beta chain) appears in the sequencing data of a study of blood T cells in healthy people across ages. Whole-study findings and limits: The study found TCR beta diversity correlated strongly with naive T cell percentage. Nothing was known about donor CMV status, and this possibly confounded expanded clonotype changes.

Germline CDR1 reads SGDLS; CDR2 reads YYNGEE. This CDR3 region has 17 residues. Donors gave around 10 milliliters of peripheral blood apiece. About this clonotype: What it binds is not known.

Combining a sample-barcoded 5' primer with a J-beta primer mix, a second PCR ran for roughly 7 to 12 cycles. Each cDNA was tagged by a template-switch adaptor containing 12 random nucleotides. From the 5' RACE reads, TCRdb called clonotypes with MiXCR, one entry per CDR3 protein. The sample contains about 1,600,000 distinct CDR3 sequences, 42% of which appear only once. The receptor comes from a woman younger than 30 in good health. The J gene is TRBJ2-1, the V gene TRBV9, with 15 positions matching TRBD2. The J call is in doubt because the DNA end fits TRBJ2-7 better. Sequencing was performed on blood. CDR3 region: CASSGGTSGGIYNEQYF. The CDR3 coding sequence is TGTGCCAGCAGCGGAGGGACTAGCGGGGGGATCTACAATGAGCAGTACTTC.